This is a list of T cell receptor beta chains from one sample in a study of T cell responses to AZD1222 COVID-19 vaccine. Using immunoSEQ multiplex PCR, the repertoire was profiled, and TCRdb retains in-frame clones only, with some absent. Of around 110,000 clones listed, around 90% are singletons. The input for sequencing was peripheral blood, taken on day 0 of AZD1222 vaccination. All receptors derive from an adult in good health. Both conserved end residues are part of each CDR3. A D gene is named only where the DNA matches it firmly. Clone size appears in some rows only: once, few, many, or a class for an expanded clone.

D: .
V: TRBV7-6
size: .
length: 15
J: TRBJ1-2
DNA: TGTGCCAGCAGCTCCCAAATTGACAGTACTAATGGCTACACCTTC
CDR3: CASSSQIDSTNGYTF

D: .
V: TRBV5-5
size: .
length: 19
J: TRBJ2-3
DNA: TGTGCCAGCAGCTCGGCGCTTACTAGACGGGGCCCCCTCACAGATACGCAGTATTTT
CDR3: CASSSALTRRGPLTDTQYF

D: TRBD1
V: TRBV7-2
size: .
length: 15
J: TRBJ1-1
DNA: TGTGCCAGCAGCTTGGCAGGGGGGGTGGGTACTGAAGCTTTCTTT
CDR3: CASSLAGGVGTEAFF

D: .
V: TRBV18
size: .
length: 14
J: TRBJ1-6
DNA: TGTGCCAGCTCACCGGCGGAGGATGGTTCACCCCTCCACTTT
CDR3: CASSPAEDGSPLHF

D: .
V: TRBV5-1
size: .
length: 13
J: TRBJ1-2
DNA: TGCGCCAGCAGCTTACAGGGCCCGGCTGGCTACACCTTC
CDR3: CASSLQGPAGYTF

D: .
V: TRBV6-5
size: .
length: 15
J: TRBJ1-3
DNA: TGTGCCAGCAGTTACGGCGGGCGCCCTGGAAACACCATATATTTT
CDR3: CASSYGGRPGNTIYF

D: .
V: TRBV5-1
size: .
length: 15
J: TRBJ2-5
DNA: TGCGCCAGCAGCTTGGCGCCAGGGACCCAAGAGACCCAGTACTTC
CDR3: CASSLAPGTQETQYF

D: .
V: TRBV4-3
size: .
length: 14
J: TRBJ2-1
DNA: TGCGCCAGCAGCCAACTCGCAGGGGAAAATGAGCAGTTCTTC
CDR3: CASSQLAGENEQFF

D: TRBD1
V: TRBV19
size: .
length: 16
J: TRBJ2-3
DNA: TGTGCCAGTACCCTATCCGGGACAGGCAGCACAGATACGCAGTATTTT
CDR3: CASTLSGTGSTDTQYF

D: TRBD1
V: TRBV28
size: .
length: 18
J: TRBJ1-5
DNA: TGTGCCAGCAGTCCACCCTTCGGACAGGAGAATAGCAATCAGCCCCAGCATTTT
CDR3: CASSPPFGQENSNQPQHF

D: .
V: TRBV6-2/TRBV6-3
size: .
length: 15
J: TRBJ1-2
DNA: TGTGCCAGCAGTTCCGTACGGGGGCCGAACTATGGCTACACCTTC
CDR3: CASSSVRGPNYGYTF

D: TRBD1
V: TRBV5-1
size: .
length: 17
J: TRBJ1-2
DNA: TGCGCCAGCAGCTCCTCAGGGACAGCCGTCCGAACCTTATTCTACACCTTC
CDR3: CASSSSGTAVRTLFYTF

D: TRBD2
V: TRBV4-2
size: .
length: 18
J: TRBJ2-7
DNA: TGTGCCAGCAGCCAACAATCTTCAGCGGGGGGGTCCTCCTACGAGCAGTACTTC
CDR3: CASSQQSSAGGSSYEQYF

D: TRBD1
V: TRBV5-1
size: .
length: 15
J: TRBJ1-6
DNA: TGCGCCAGCAGCGGGGACAGGGAGGATAATTCACCCCTCCACTTT
CDR3: CASSGDREDNSPLHF

D: .
V: TRBV5-5
size: .
length: 15
J: TRBJ1-1
DNA: TGTGCCAGCAGCCCCGTTGGGCAGGGGAAAACTGAAGCTTTCTTT
CDR3: CASSPVGQGKTEAFF

D: TRBD2
V: TRBV5-1
size: .
length: 17
J: TRBJ2-3
DNA: TGCGCCAGCAGCTTGGGATCCCTAGCGGGATCCACAGATACGCAGTATTTT
CDR3: CASSLGSLAGSTDTQYF

D: .
V: TRBV24-1
size: .
length: 18
J: TRBJ2-7
DNA: TGTGCCACCAGTGACCAGCCCCCCCTCCCGGGTTTCCGATTTGAGCAGTACTTC
CDR3: CATSDQPPLPGFRFEQYF

D: .
V: TRBV3-1/TRBV3-2
size: .
length: 14
J: TRBJ2-3
DNA: TGTGCCAGCAGCCAAGCCGGGGGCACAGATACGCAGTATTTT
CDR3: CASSQAGGTDTQYF

D: .
V: TRBV12-3/TRBV12-4
size: .
length: 13
J: TRBJ1-4
DNA: TGTGCCAGCAAACCTGGGGGGGATGAAAAACTGTTTTTT
CDR3: CASKPGGDEKLFF

D: TRBD2
V: TRBV7-9
size: .
length: 15
J: TRBJ2-7
DNA: TGTGCCAGCAGCTTAGTCACTAGCGGATCCTACGAGCAGTACTTC
CDR3: CASSLVTSGSYEQYF

D: .
V: TRBV21-1
size: .
length: 12
J: TRBJ2-7
DNA: TGTGCCAGCAGCAAAATAGGGTCCGAGCAGTACTTC
CDR3: CASSKIGSEQYF

D: TRBD1
V: TRBV19
size: .
length: 15
J: TRBJ1-1
DNA: TGTGCCAGTAGTATAGGCGGGGAGGGGGCGCCTGAAGCTTTCTTT
CDR3: CASSIGGEGAPEAFF

D: .
V: TRBV28
size: once
length: 14
J: TRBJ2-7
DNA: TGTGCCAGCAGTTTTCTACAGGGAATCTACGAGCAGTACTTC
CDR3: CASSFLQGIYEQYF

D: TRBD1
V: TRBV5-6
size: .
length: 15
J: TRBJ1-2
DNA: TGTGCCAGCAGTTCTCACGACAGGGATCCCTATGGCTACACCTTC
CDR3: CASSSHDRDPYGYTF

D: .
V: TRBV30
size: .
length: 13
J: TRBJ1-1
DNA: TGTGCCTGGGACAAGGCGCTGAACACTGAAGCTTTCTTT
CDR3: CAWDKALNTEAFF

D: .
V: TRBV6-5
size: .
length: 15
J: TRBJ1-5
DNA: TGTGCCAGCAACGAGGGAGACGTTAGCAATCAGCCCCAGCATTTT
CDR3: CASNEGDVSNQPQHF

D: TRBD1
V: TRBV29-1
size: .
length: 12
J: TRBJ2-1
DNA: TGCAGCGCCGACAGGGGTGGAGATGAGCAGTTCTTC
CDR3: CSADRGGDEQFF

D: .
V: TRBV5-1
size: .
length: 15
J: TRBJ1-1
DNA: TGCGCCAGCAGCTTGGGGCAGGCAAGGAACACTGAAGCTTTCTTT
CDR3: CASSLGQARNTEAFF

D: TRBD1
V: TRBV18
size: .
length: 17
J: TRBJ1-5
DNA: TGTGCCAGCTCACCAGGACAGGGACATGGGAGCAATCAGCCCCAGCATTTT
CDR3: CASSPGQGHGSNQPQHF

D: .
V: TRBV21-1
size: .
length: 14
J: TRBJ1-4
DNA: TGTGCCAGCAGCAAACAGGGGCGGAGTGAAAAACTGTTTTTT
CDR3: CASSKQGRSEKLFF

D: TRBD1
V: TRBV5-1
size: .
length: 17
J: TRBJ2-3
DNA: TGCGCCAGCAGCTCATACGACAGGGCTAGGACCGCAGATACGCAGTATTTT
CDR3: CASSSYDRARTADTQYF

D: TRBD2
V: TRBV4-3
size: .
length: 17
J: TRBJ2-3
DNA: TGCGCCAGCAGCCACACGGGGGGGCCGGGGGGAACAGATACGCAGTATTTT
CDR3: CASSHTGGPGGTDTQYF

D: TRBD1
V: TRBV7-3
size: once
length: 17
J: TRBJ1-3
DNA: TGTGCCAGCAGCCTACAGGGGGTAGGGTCCTCTGGAAACACCATATATTTT
CDR3: CASSLQGVGSSGNTIYF

D: TRBD2
V: TRBV7-9
size: .
length: 16
J: TRBJ2-4
DNA: TGTGCCAGCAGCTTAAGCCTGACTAGCGACCAAAACATTCAGTACTTC
CDR3: CASSLSLTSDQNIQYF

D: TRBD1
V: TRBV6-4
size: .
length: 15
J: TRBJ1-2
DNA: TGTGCCAGCAGTGACAGCATCAGGGGGACAGCTGGCTACACCTTC
CDR3: CASSDSIRGTAGYTF

D: .
V: TRBV18
size: .
length: 17
J: TRBJ1-6
DNA: TGTGCCAGCTCACCACCGAATTTAGGACAATACAATTCACCCCTCCACTTT
CDR3: CASSPPNLGQYNSPLHF

D: TRBD1
V: TRBV28
size: .
length: 17
J: TRBJ1-6
DNA: TGTGCCAGCACCTCTCCGGGACAGAGCTCCTATAATTCACCCCTCCACTTT
CDR3: CASTSPGQSSYNSPLHF

D: TRBD1
V: TRBV18
size: .
length: 17
J: TRBJ1-1
DNA: TGTGCCAGCTCACACTGGGACAGCAAATTAACGAACACTGAAGCTTTCTTT
CDR3: CASSHWDSKLTNTEAFF

D: .
V: TRBV18
size: .
length: 15
J: TRBJ1-4
DNA: TGTGCCAGCTCACCACGCGCAGGACCGAATGAAAAACTGTTTTTT
CDR3: CASSPRAGPNEKLFF

D: .
V: TRBV13
size: .
length: 14
J: TRBJ2-7
DNA: TGTGCCAGCACCTATAAACGGGGGCCCTACGAGCAGTACTTC
CDR3: CASTYKRGPYEQYF

D: TRBD2
V: TRBV7-2
size: .
length: 15
J: TRBJ2-7
DNA: TGTGCCAGCAGCCCCAAGCGGGGAGATACCTACGAGCAGTACTTC
CDR3: CASSPKRGDTYEQYF

D: .
V: TRBV9
size: .
length: 15
J: TRBJ1-4
DNA: TGTGCCAGCAGCTCCTCCCGCGGGTTGGGAGAAAAACTGTTTTTT
CDR3: CASSSSRGLGEKLFF

D: TRBD1
V: TRBV6-2/TRBV6-3
size: .
length: 15
J: TRBJ1-1
DNA: TGTGCCAGCAGTCCACGACAGGGAACGGGCACTGAAGCTTTCTTT
CDR3: CASSPRQGTGTEAFF

D: .
V: TRBV12-1
size: .
length: 14
J: TRBJ1-5
DNA: TGTGCCAGCAGCCGGGACAGGGATCGTCAGCCCCAGCATTTT
CDR3: CASSRDRDRQPQHF

D: TRBD2
V: TRBV11-3
size: .
length: 16
J: TRBJ2-3
DNA: TGTGCCAGCAGCCCGGGGGGGGGCGATAGCACAGATACGCAGTATTTT
CDR3: CASSPGGGDSTDTQYF

D: .
V: TRBV28
size: once
length: 18
J: TRBJ1-6
DNA: TGTGCCAGCAGTTCCATCCTCATTACAAGCTCCTATAATTCACCCCTCCACTTT
CDR3: CASSSILITSSYNSPLHF

D: TRBD1
V: TRBV7-7
size: .
length: 15
J: TRBJ1-1
DNA: TGTGCCAGCAGCTTTCCGGGACAGGAAGACACTGAAGCTTTCTTT
CDR3: CASSFPGQEDTEAFF

D: TRBD2
V: TRBV20-1
size: .
length: 12
J: TRBJ2-7
DNA: TGCAGTGCTAGTGCGGGAGAGAGCGAGCAGTACTTC
CDR3: CSASAGESEQYF

D: TRBD1
V: TRBV2
size: .
length: 18
J: TRBJ1-6
DNA: TGTGCCAGCACTGGACAGGGGGCTTCAAGCTCCTATAATTCACCCCTCCACTTT
CDR3: CASTGQGASSSYNSPLHF

D: .
V: TRBV4-1
size: .
length: 14
J: TRBJ1-4
DNA: TGCGCCAGCAGCCAAGAAGGTTTCGTCGAAAAACTGTTTTTT
CDR3: CASSQEGFVEKLFF

D: .
V: TRBV6-2/TRBV6-3
size: .
length: 12
J: TRBJ1-1
DNA: TGTGCCAGCAGCGACCGGGAGTTTGAAGCTTTCTTT
CDR3: CASSDREFEAFF

D: .
V: TRBV28
size: .
length: 14
J: TRBJ2-6
DNA: TGTGCCAGCAGTTCGTTTCCTGGGGCCAACGTCCTGACTTTC
CDR3: CASSSFPGANVLTF

D: .
V: TRBV18
size: .
length: 15
J: TRBJ1-3
DNA: TGTGCCAGCTCACCACCGGGGAACTCTGGAAACACCATATATTTT
CDR3: CASSPPGNSGNTIYF

D: TRBD1
V: TRBV27
size: once
length: 15
J: TRBJ2-7
DNA: TGTGCCAGCACCCAGGTAGGGACAGGATACTACGAGCAGTACTTC
CDR3: CASTQVGTGYYEQYF

D: TRBD1
V: TRBV4-3
size: .
length: 15
J: TRBJ1-3
DNA: TGCGCCAGCAGCCAAGGACAGGGCTCTGGAAACACCATATATTTT
CDR3: CASSQGQGSGNTIYF

D: TRBD2
V: TRBV7-3
size: .
length: 16
J: TRBJ2-1
DNA: TGTGCCAGCAGCTTAGCACCCGGGAGGCCCTACAATGAGCAGTTCTTC
CDR3: CASSLAPGRPYNEQFF

D: TRBD1
V: TRBV29-1
size: .
length: 12
J: TRBJ1-1
DNA: TGCAGCGTTCACAGGGGGTGGGCTGAAGCTTTCTTT
CDR3: CSVHRGWAEAFF

D: TRBD2
V: TRBV3-1/TRBV3-2
size: .
length: 20
J: TRBJ2-5
DNA: TGTGCCAGCAGCCAAGACCCCGCCCCCACTAGCGGAGGGTACCAAGAGACCCAGTACTTC
CDR3: CASSQDPAPTSGGYQETQYF

D: .
V: TRBV7-8
size: .
length: 13
J: TRBJ1-1
DNA: TGTGCCAGCAGCTTAGCCGGGAACACTGAAGCTTTCTTT
CDR3: CASSLAGNTEAFF